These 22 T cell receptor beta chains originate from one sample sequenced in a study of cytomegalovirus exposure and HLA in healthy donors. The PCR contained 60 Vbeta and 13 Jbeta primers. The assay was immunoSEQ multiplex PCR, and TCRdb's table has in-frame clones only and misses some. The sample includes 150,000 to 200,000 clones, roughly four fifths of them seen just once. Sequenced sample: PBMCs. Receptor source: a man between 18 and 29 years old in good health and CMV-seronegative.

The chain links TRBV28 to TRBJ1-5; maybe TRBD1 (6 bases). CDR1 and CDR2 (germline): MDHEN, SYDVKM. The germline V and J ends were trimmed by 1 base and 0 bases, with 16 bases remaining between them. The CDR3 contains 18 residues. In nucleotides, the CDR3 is TGTGCCAGCAGTTTATCTGGGGGCTGGTCTCGTAGCAATCAGCCCCAGCATTTT. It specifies CASSLSGGWSRSNQPQHF. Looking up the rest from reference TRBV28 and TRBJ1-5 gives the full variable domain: DVKVTQSSRYLVKRTGEKVFLECVQDMDHENMFWYRQDPGLGLRLIYFSYDVKMKEKGDIPEGYSVSREKKERFSLILESASTNQTSMYLCASSLSGGWSRSNQPQHFGDGTRLSIL.

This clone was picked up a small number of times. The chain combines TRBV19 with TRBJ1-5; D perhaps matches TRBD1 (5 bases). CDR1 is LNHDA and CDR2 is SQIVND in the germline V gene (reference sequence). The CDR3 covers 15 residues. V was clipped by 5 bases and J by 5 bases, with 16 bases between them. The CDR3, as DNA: TGTGCCAGTAGTCAACTTGTCTCGGGGGATCAGCCCCAGCATTTT. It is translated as CASSQLVSGDQPQHF.

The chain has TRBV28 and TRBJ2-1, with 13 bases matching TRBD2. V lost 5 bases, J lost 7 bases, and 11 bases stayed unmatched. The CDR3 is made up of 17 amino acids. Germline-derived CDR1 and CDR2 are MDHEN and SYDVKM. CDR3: CASSPPGLAGARNEQFF. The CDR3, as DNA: TGTGCCAGCAGTCCCCCCGGACTAGCGGGAGCTAGAAATGAGCAGTTCTTC.

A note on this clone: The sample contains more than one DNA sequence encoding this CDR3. The CDR3 DNA is TGTGCCAGCAGTGAATATAGGAACACTGAAGCTTTCTTT. Amino acids: CASSEYRNTEAFF. V usage is TRBV25-1 and J usage is TRBJ1-1; D remains ambiguous. Trimming cost V 0 bases and J 1 base, with 3 bases left between them. Germline V CDR1 and CDR2: MGHDK, SYGVNS. The CDR3 has 13 residues. Full variable domain (rest looked up from reference TRBV25-1 and TRBJ1-1): EADIYQTPRYLVIGTGKKITLECSQTMGHDKMYWYQQDPGMELHLIHYSYGVNSTEKGDLSSESTVSRIRTEHFPLTLESARPSHTSQYLCASSEYRNTEAFFGQGTRLTVV.

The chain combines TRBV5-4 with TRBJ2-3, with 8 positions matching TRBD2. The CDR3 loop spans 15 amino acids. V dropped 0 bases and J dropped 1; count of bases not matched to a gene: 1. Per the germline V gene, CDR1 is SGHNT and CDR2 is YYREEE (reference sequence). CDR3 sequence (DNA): TGTGCCAGCAGCTTGGCACTAGCGGGCACAGATACGCAGTATTTT. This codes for CASSLALAGTDTQYF.

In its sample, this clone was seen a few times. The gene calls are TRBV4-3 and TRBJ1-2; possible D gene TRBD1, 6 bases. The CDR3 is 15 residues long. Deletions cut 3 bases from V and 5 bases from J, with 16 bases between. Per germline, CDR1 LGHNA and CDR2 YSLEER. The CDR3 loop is CASSQAETGAYGYTF. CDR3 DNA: TGCGCCAGCAGCCAGGCCGAGACAGGCGCGTATGGCTACACCTTC.

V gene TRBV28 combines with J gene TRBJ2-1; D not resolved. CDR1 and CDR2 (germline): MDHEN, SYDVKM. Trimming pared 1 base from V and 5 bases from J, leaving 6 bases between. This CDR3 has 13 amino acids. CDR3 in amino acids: CASSLYRDNEQFF. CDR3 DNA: TGTGCCAGCAGTTTATATCGGGACAATGAGCAGTTCTTC.

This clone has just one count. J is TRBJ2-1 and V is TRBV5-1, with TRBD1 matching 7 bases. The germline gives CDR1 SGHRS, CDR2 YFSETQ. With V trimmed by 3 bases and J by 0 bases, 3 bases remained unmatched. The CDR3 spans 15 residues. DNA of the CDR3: TGCGCCAGCAGCTATACAGGGGACTCCTACAATGAGCAGTTCTTC. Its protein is CASSYTGDSYNEQFF. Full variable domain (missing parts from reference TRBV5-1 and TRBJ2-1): KAGVTQTPRYLIKTRGQQVTLSCSPISGHRSVSWYQQTPGQGLQFLFEYFSETQRNKGNFPGRFSGRQFSNSRSEMNVSTLELGDSALYLCASSYTGDSYNEQFFGPGTRLTVL.

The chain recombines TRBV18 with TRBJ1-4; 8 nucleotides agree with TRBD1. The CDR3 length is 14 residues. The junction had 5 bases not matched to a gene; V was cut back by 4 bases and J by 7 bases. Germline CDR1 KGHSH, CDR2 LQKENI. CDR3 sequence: CASSRDRMSEKLFF. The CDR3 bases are TGTGCCAGCTCACGGGACAGGATGAGTGAAAAACTGTTTTTT.

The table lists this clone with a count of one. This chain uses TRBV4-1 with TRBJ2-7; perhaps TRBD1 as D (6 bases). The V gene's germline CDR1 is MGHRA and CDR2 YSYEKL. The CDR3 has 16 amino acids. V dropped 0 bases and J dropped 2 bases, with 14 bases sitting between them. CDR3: CASSQEGARTPYEQYF. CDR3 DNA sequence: TGCGCCAGCAGCCAAGAGGGGGCCCGTACCCCCTACGAGCAGTACTTC.

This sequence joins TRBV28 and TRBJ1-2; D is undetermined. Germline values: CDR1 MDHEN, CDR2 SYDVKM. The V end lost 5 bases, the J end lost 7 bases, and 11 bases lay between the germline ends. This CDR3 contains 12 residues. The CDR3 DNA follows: TGTGCCAGCAGTAGTTCCGGTCGTGGCTACACCTTC. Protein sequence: CASSSSGRGYTF.

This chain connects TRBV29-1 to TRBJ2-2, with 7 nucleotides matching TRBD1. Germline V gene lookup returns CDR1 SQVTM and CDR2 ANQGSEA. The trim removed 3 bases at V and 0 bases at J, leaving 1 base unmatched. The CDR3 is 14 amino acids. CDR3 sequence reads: CSVEGQSNTGELFF. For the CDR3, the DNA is TGCAGCGTTGAGGGACAGTCGAACACCGGGGAGCTGTTTTTT.

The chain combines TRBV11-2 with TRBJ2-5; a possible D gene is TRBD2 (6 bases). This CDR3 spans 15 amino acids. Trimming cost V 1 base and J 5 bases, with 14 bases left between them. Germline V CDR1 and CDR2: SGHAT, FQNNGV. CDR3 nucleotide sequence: TGTGCCAGCAGCTTAGTTGGAGGGCAGTGGGAGACCCAGTACTTC. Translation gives CASSLVGGQWETQYF.

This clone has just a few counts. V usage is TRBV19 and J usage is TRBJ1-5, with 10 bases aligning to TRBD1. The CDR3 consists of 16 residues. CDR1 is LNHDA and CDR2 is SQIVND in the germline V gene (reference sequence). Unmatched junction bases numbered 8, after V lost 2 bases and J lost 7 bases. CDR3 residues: CASSITGQGVGQPQHF. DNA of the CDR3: TGTGCCAGTAGTATAACAGGACAGGGGGTCGGCCAGCCCCAGCATTTT.

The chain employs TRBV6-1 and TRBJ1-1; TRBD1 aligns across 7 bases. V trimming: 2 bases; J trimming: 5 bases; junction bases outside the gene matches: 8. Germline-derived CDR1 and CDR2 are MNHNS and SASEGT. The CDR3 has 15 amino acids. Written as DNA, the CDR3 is TGTGCCAGCAGTGAAATTGGCAGGGGGTCGACTGAAGCTTTCTTT. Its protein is CASSEIGRGSTEAFF.

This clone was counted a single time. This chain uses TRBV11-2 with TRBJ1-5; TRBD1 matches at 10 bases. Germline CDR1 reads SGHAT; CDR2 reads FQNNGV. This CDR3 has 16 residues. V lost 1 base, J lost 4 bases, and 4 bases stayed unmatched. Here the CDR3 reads CASSLGDRGNNQPQHF. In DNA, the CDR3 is TGTGCCAGCAGCTTAGGGGACAGGGGAAATAATCAGCCCCAGCATTTT.

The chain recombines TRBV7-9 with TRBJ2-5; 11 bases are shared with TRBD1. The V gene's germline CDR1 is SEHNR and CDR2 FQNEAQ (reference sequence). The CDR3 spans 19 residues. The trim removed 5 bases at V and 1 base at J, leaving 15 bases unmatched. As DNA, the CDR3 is TGTGCCAGCAGCCCCATATCAGGATCTGGGACAGGGGGCCAAGAGACCCAGTACTTC. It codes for CASSPISGSGTGGQETQYF.

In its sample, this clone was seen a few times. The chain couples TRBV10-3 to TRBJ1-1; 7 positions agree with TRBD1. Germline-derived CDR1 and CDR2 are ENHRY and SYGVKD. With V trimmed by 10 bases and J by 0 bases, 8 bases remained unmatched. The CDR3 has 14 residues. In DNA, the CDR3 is TGTGCCACGAAGTCGACAGGGATGAACACTGAAGCTTTCTTT. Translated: CATKSTGMNTEAFF.

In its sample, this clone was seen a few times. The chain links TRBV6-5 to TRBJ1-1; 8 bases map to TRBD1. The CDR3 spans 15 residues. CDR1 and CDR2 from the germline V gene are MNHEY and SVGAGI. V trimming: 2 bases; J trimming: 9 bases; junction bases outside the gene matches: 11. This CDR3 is CASSYVSFARGQAFF. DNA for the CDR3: TGTGCCAGCAGTTACGTGTCTTTCGCCAGGGGGCAAGCTTTCTTT.

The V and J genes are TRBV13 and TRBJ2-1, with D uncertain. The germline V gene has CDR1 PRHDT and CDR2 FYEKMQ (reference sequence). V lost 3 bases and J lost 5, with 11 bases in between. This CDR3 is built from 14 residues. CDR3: CASSFPSRDNEQFF. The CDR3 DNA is TGTGCCAGCAGCTTCCCATCCCGGGACAATGAGCAGTTCTTC.

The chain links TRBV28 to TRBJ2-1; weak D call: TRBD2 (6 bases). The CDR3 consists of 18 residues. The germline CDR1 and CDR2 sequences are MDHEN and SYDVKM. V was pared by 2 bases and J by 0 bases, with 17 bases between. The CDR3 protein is CASSLMPGLSSSYNEQFF. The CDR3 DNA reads TGTGCCAGCAGTTTAATGCCGGGACTTTCGAGCTCCTACAATGAGCAGTTCTTC.

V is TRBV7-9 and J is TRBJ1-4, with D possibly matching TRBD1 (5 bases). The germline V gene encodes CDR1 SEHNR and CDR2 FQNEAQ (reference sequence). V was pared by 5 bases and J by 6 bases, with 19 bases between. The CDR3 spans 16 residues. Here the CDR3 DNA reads TGTGCCAGCAGCGGGGGGTCCCACGAGAGATATGAAAAACTGTTTTTT. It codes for CASSGGSHERYEKLFF.